The clone carrying this TCR beta chain was seen a few times. This record belongs to a study of blood T cell repertoires in COVID-19. Overall study context: Sources were T cells, B-cell-depleted T cells, or PBMCs; the material itself was cDNA or gDNA.

Assay: immunoSEQ multiplex PCR; the TCRdb copy retains only in-frame clones and omits some. Of about 78,000 clones detected, about four fifths appear once; the ten largest clones hold around 3.3%. This CDR3 region has 13 residues. V lost 3 bases and J lost 6, with 12 bases in between. The V and J genes are TRBV12-3 or TRBV12-4 and TRBJ2-7; D gene uncertain. Sequencing was performed on peripheral blood. The clonotype comes from a man aged 50-59 years with acute or convalescent COVID-19. The CDR3 bases are TGTGCCAGCAGTTTTGGTAGCATCCCCGAGCAGTACTTC. Amino acids: CASSFGSIPEQYF.